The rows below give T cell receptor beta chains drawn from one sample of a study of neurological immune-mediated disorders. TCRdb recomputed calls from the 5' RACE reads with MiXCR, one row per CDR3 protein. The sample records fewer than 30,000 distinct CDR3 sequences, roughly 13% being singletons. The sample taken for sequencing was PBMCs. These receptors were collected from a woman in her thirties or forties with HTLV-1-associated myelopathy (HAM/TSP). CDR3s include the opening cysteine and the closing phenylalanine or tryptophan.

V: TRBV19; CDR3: CASSTTGAGYGYTF
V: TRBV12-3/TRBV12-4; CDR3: CASSLWRDRGTGELFF
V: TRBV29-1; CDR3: CSVEEASGGDEQFF
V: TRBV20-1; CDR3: CSGREFQETQYF
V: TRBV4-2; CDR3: CASSRDSNSPLHF
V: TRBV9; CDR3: CASSISGASTDTQYF
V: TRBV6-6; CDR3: CASSPGPEKRGYTF
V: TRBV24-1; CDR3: CATSRGGSNEKLFF
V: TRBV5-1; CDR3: CASSLDGGGGTDTQYF
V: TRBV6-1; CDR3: CASSVLANSYNEQFF
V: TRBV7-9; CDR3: CASSPRQGESYEQYF
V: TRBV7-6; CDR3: CASSLTTGGNNEQFF
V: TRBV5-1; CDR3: CASSDGLAGAGDTQYF
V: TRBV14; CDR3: CASSQVRTGNSPLHF
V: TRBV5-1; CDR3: CASSLNSLAGEETQYF
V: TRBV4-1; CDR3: CASSQDPSDSFSGNTIYF
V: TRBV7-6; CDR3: CASSLEPDQPQHF
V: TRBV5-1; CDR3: CASRQGADNEQFF
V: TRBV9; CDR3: CASSGLGETQYF
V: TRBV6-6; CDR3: CASSYGQGHYGYTF
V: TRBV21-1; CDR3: CASSKGLSYPHGYTF
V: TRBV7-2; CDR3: CASSRITGAGETQYF
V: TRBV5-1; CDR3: CASGTGVSGYTF
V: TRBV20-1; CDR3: CSASRGTGELFF
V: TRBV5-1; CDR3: CASSLGYTEAFF
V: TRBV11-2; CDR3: CASSSDSFPFYEQYF